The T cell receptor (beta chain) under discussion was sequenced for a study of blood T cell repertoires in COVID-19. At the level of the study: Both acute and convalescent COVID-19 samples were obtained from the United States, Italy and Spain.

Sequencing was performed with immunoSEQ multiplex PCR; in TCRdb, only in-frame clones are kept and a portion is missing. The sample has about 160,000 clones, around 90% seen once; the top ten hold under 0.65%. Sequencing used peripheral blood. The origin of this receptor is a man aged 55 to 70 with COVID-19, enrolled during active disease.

CDR3 sequence: CATHSGQGARGYTF. CDR3 coding DNA: TGTGCCACGCATTCAGGACAGGGGGCGAGGGGCTACACCTTC. The J gene is TRBJ1-2, the V gene TRBV24-1; 11 nucleotides agree with TRBD1. The CDR3 runs to 14 residues. V dropped 10 bases and J dropped 8; count of bases not matched to a gene: 11. Germline values: CDR1 KGHDR, CDR2 SFDVKD.